The rows below give T cell receptor beta chains drawn from one sample of a study of cytomegalovirus exposure and HLA in healthy donors. TCRdb's table, derived via immunoSEQ multiplex PCR, lists solely in-frame clones and lacks some. Of under 200,000 clones listed, over 80% are singletons. Material for sequencing was PBMCs. These receptors came from a male donor in good health and CMV-seronegative. CDR3s include the opening cysteine and the closing phenylalanine or tryptophan. Some rows have no size entry. The others give once, few or many, or a class for an expanded clone.

TRBV19,TRBJ1-3,-,CASSFHRFSGNTIYF
TRBV27,TRBJ2-7,-,CASSSQGPSYEQYF
TRBV5-1,TRBJ2-1,few,CASSLGLAGSSYNEQFF
TRBV19,TRBJ1-3,-,CASSISRDTIYF
TRBV7-6,TRBJ2-1,once,CASSLVGGDEQFF
TRBV18,TRBJ1-1,once,CASLLEGASEAFF
TRBV5-1,TRBJ1-1,-,CASSRDRANIKEAFF
TRBV19,TRBJ1-5,-,CASSIGRNPNQPQHF
TRBV5-4,TRBJ2-3,-,CASSPRLAGDTDTQYF
TRBV18,TRBJ2-7,-,CASSPGLQTYEQYF
TRBV18,TRBJ2-1,-,CASSPPVLGAYNEQFF
TRBV4-3,TRBJ2-1,-,CASSQAIGVGGPQEQFF
TRBV10-3,TRBJ1-2,-,CAISAPKGTGPIYYGYTF
TRBV10-3,TRBJ1-2,-,CAISESGGEGANYGYTF
TRBV10-1,TRBJ2-3,-,CASSESFVLDTQYF
TRBV5-4,TRBJ1-2,-,CASSLDQGNYGYTF
TRBV5-1,TRBJ1-2,once,CASSLEGANYGYTF
TRBV5-4,TRBJ2-2,once,CASSPRGGFGGTGELFF
TRBV19,TRBJ1-1,-,CASSGTGGKVTEAFF
TRBV5-1,TRBJ1-2,few,CASSATGSNYGYTF
TRBV18,TRBJ1-5,-,CASSPQGGGNQPQHF
TRBV18,TRBJ1-5,-,CASSPGTGGSQPQHF
TRBV18,TRBJ2-1,-,CASSPQRGQENEQFF